This is a list of T cell receptor beta chains from one sample in a study of cytomegalovirus exposure and HLA in healthy donors. The table came from immunoSEQ multiplex PCR; TCRdb's copy has only in-frame clones and leaves some out. The table includes approximately 170,000 clones, approximately 83% detected once. Sequenced: PBMCs. Receptor source: a boy aged 2-9 years in good health and CMV-seronegative. Both conserved end residues are part of each CDR3. The order of the fields is clone size, D gene, J gene, V gene, CDR3 protein, CDR3 DNA. D genes are given only for firm matches. Clone size is stated in some rows and not others, as once, few, many or a class when expanded.

-,TRBD2,TRBJ2-4,TRBV7-2,CASSLAGIAGGYIQYF,TGTGCCAGCAGCTTAGCCGGGATCGCGGGGGGATACATTCAGTACTTC
-,-,TRBJ1-2,TRBV7-2,CASSLASGQYGYTF,TGTGCCAGCAGCTTAGCGTCAGGACAGTATGGCTACACCTTC
-,TRBD2,TRBJ2-3,TRBV7-2,CASSLGAGGSDTQYF,TGTGCCAGCAGCTTAGGTGCGGGAGGGTCAGATACGCAGTATTTT
-,TRBD2,TRBJ2-1,TRBV6-4,CASASSGGDYNEQFF,TGTGCCAGCGCTTCTAGCGGGGGAGACTACAATGAGCAGTTCTTC
-,-,TRBJ2-4,TRBV4-1,CASSLPRGSIPAKNIQYF,TGCGCCAGCAGCCTCCCACGAGGGAGTATTCCGGCCAAAAACATTCAGTACTTC
-,-,TRBJ2-7,TRBV27,CASSLERSYEQYF,TGTGCCAGCAGTTTGGAGAGATCCTACGAGCAGTACTTC
-,TRBD2,TRBJ2-1,TRBV5-4,CASSFSSGGQYNEQFF,TGTGCCAGCAGCTTCTCTAGCGGGGGTCAGTACAATGAGCAGTTCTTC
-,-,TRBJ1-1,TRBV27,CASSLRGVNTEAFF,TGTGCCAGCAGTTTGCGGGGGGTGAACACTGAAGCTTTCTTT
few,TRBD2,TRBJ2-5,TRBV7-9,CASSSEEASGILEQYF,TGTGCCAGCAGCTCCGAGGAAGCTAGCGGGATACTTGAGCAGTACTTC
-,TRBD1,TRBJ1-1,TRBV5-4,CASSLMTGADGEAFF,TGTGCCAGCAGCTTGATGACAGGGGCGGATGGTGAAGCTTTCTTT
few,-,TRBJ1-2,TRBV14,CASSQVGTGYGYTF,TGTGCCAGCAGCCAAGTCGGGACTGGCTATGGCTACACCTTC
-,TRBD1,TRBJ1-5,TRBV6-7,CASSPQGANNQPQHF,TGTGCCAGCAGTCCGCAGGGGGCGAACAATCAGCCCCAGCATTTT
-,-,TRBJ2-7,TRBV6-5,CASSSGTKNYEQYF,TGTGCCAGCAGCTCCGGGACAAAAAATTACGAGCAGTACTTC
-,-,TRBJ1-6,TRBV30,CASDPSRGAPLHF,TGTGCCTCGGACCCTTCTAGGGGTGCACCCCTCCACTTT
few,TRBD1,TRBJ2-3,TRBV5-4,CASSMGQVADTQYF,TGTGCCAGCAGCATGGGACAGGTTGCAGATACGCAGTATTTT
few,-,TRBJ2-3,TRBV30,CAWSIIQNTQYF,TGTGCCTGGAGTATCATCCAGAATACGCAGTATTTT
-,-,TRBJ1-1,TRBV5-6,CASSSTRGEGTEAFF,TGTGCCAGCAGCTCAACCCGGGGTGAAGGGACTGAAGCTTTCTTT
few,-,TRBJ1-1,TRBV7-2,CASSLVEAGVTEAFF,TGTGCCAGCAGCTTAGTGGAGGCTGGGGTCACTGAAGCTTTCTTT
-,TRBD1,TRBJ1-4,TRBV7-9,CASSLEDRINEKLFF,TGTGCCAGCAGCTTAGAGGACAGGATTAATGAAAAACTGTTTTTT
-,TRBD1,TRBJ1-2,TRBV27,CASSLVRTGGAFEGYTF,TGTGCCAGCAGTTTAGTTAGGACAGGGGGCGCTTTCGAGGGCTACACCTTC
once,-,TRBJ2-7,TRBV28,CAIPGLAKGEQYF,TGTGCCATCCCGGGGCTAGCGAAGGGGGAGCAGTACTTC
-,TRBD2,TRBJ2-1,TRBV5-1,CASSSERGVGNEQFF,TGCGCCAGCAGCTCCGAGCGGGGGGTGGGCAATGAGCAGTTCTTC
once,-,TRBJ1-4,TRBV12-5,CASGLEGGIHNEKLFF,TGTGCTAGTGGTTTGGAGGGAGGGATCCATAATGAAAAACTGTTTTTT
-,TRBD2,TRBJ2-5,TRBV29-1,CSVVSPTSGRRRGQETQYF,TGCAGCGTTGTATCCCCGACTAGCGGGAGAAGGAGAGGTCAAGAGACCCAGTACTTC
-,-,TRBJ1-2,TRBV5-4,CASISGGLNYGYTF,TGTGCCAGCATATCGGGGGGCCTTAACTATGGCTACACCTTC
-,-,TRBJ1-5,TRBV6-5,CASSYSNGGQGPQHF,TGTGCCAGCAGTTACTCGAATGGGGGCCAAGGGCCCCAGCATTTT
-,-,TRBJ2-5,TRBV6-5,CASSTVQETQYF,TGTGCCAGCAGTACAGTACAAGAGACCCAGTACTTC
once,-,TRBJ2-1,TRBV6-1,CASSVTMLNEQFF,TGTGCCAGCAGTGTGACTATGTTGAATGAGCAGTTCTTC
-,TRBD1,TRBJ1-1,TRBV5-4,CASSHPGTAMNTEAFF,TGTGCCAGCAGCCATCCCGGGACAGCCATGAACACTGAAGCTTTCTTT
-,TRBD2,TRBJ2-3,TRBV4-2,CASSQVGSQREGLDTQYF,TGTGCCAGCAGCCAAGTGGGATCTCAGCGGGAGGGCCTGGATACGCAGTATTTT
-,TRBD1,TRBJ1-2,TRBV4-2,CASTPTGGSYGYTF,TGTGCCAGCACCCCGACAGGGGGAAGCTATGGCTACACCTTC
-,-,TRBJ2-3,TRBV4-3,CASSQDLSGYTDTQYF,TGCGCCAGCAGCCAAGATCTGTCGGGTTACACAGATACGCAGTATTTT
-,TRBD2,TRBJ2-7,TRBV18,CASSRLAGGGYEQYF,TGTGCCAGCTCACGACTAGCGGGAGGAGGTTACGAGCAGTACTTC
-,-,TRBJ1-4,TRBV28,CASSFHPRGGPTNEKLFF,TGTGCCAGCAGTTTTCACCCTCGGGGGGGCCCAACTAATGAAAAACTGTTTTTT
-,TRBD2,TRBJ2-1,TRBV5-1,CATTSGTSVGNEQFF,TGCGCCACCACGTCCGGGACTAGCGTGGGTAATGAGCAGTTCTTC
-,-,TRBJ2-7,TRBV7-9,CASSSGSGGRDDEQYF,TGTGCCAGCAGCTCCGGGTCCGGGGGGCGGGATGATGAGCAGTACTTC
few,-,TRBJ2-1,TRBV7-9,CASSLLSGESGQFF,TGTGCCAGCAGCTTACTCAGTGGGGAAAGCGGGCAGTTCTTC
-,TRBD2,TRBJ2-3,TRBV15,CATRGAGDTQYF,TGTGCCACCAGGGGAGCGGGGGATACGCAGTATTTT
-,-,TRBJ2-3,TRBV11-2,CASSLVQGDTQYF,TGTGCCAGCAGCTTAGTCCAGGGTGATACGCAGTATTTT
-,TRBD2,TRBJ2-1,TRBV6-6,CASSRSGGASNEQFF,TGTGCCAGCAGTCGCAGCGGGGGGGCCTCCAATGAGCAGTTCTTC
-,TRBD1,TRBJ2-7,TRBV10-3,CAISELHRGHYYEQYF,TGTGCCATCAGTGAGCTACACAGGGGGCATTACTACGAGCAGTACTTC
-,TRBD1,TRBJ1-2,TRBV28,CASGVEGTVNYGYTF,TGTGCCAGCGGTGTAGAGGGGACAGTAAACTATGGCTACACCTTC
-,TRBD1,TRBJ2-5,TRBV15,CATGARQGVGETQYF,TGTGCCACCGGTGCCCGACAGGGGGTGGGGGAGACCCAGTACTTC
few,-,TRBJ2-2,TRBV7-2,CASTQREYTGELFF,TGTGCCAGCACCCAACGGGAATACACCGGGGAGCTGTTTTTT
-,TRBD2,TRBJ2-3,TRBV29-1,CSVPGGRNTQYF,TGCAGCGTTCCGGGGGGGCGTAATACGCAGTATTTT
-,TRBD1,TRBJ2-3,TRBV28,CASKGQPISTDTQYF,TGTGCCAGCAAGGGACAGCCAATAAGCACAGATACGCAGTATTTT
-,-,TRBJ1-4,TRBV4-3,CASSQVLQNNEKLFF,TGCGCCAGCAGCCAAGTCTTACAGAATAATGAAAAACTGTTTTTT